The clone carrying this T cell receptor (beta chain) was picked up a small number of times. Antigen unknown. TCRdb itself ran the RT-PCR reads through MiXCR, one entry per CDR3 protein. The profile shows 860,000 or so distinct CDR3 sequences, approximately 21% of them singletons. The source of the sample is a study of response to subunit inactivated influenza vaccine. Study-level points and caveats: Every seasonal influenza vaccination brings in few new T cells, the authors suggested.

The TCR sequence derives from a man in his fifties or sixties who received an inactivated influenza vaccine. The specimen was PBMCs from blood, collected about 5 days after vaccination.

As DNA, the CDR3 is TGTGCCAGCAGTTCCCCCAACTGGAACATTCAGTACTTC. It encodes CASSSPNWNIQYF. The chain combines TRBV12-3 or TRBV12-4 with TRBJ2-4; D not resolved. V was pared by 4 bases and J by 7 bases, with 11 bases between. This CDR3 has 13 amino acids.